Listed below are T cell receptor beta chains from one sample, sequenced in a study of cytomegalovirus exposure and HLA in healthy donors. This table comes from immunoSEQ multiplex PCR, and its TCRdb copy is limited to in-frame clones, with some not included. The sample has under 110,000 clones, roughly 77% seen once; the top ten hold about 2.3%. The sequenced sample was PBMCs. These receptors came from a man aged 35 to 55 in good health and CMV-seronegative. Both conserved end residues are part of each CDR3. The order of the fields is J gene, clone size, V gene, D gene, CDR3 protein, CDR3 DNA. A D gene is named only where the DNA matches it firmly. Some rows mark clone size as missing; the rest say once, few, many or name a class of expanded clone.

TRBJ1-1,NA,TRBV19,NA,CASKRAGEGTEAFF,TGTGCCAGTAAGCGGGCCGGGGAAGGGACTGAAGCTTTCTTT
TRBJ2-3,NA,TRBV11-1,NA,CASSLKRGFGDTQYF,TGTGCCAGCAGCTTAAAAAGGGGTTTCGGAGATACGCAGTATTTT
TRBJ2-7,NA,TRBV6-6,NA,CASSALGRGEQYF,TGTGCCAGCAGTGCGCTCGGAAGGGGCGAGCAGTACTTC
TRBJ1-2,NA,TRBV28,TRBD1,CASSPNGQAGGYTF,TGTGCCAGCAGTCCTAATGGACAGGCGGGTGGCTACACCTTC
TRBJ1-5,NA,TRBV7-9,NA,CSSSLPGDSNQPQHF,TGTTCCAGCAGCTTACCAGGGGATAGCAATCAGCCCCAGCATTTT
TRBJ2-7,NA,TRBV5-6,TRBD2,CASARLAGLEQYF,TGTGCCAGCGCCCGACTAGCGGGGTTGGAGCAGTACTTC
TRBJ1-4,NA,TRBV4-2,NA,CASSQEPPGEEKLFF,TGTGCCAGCAGCCAAGAACCCCCGGGTGAAGAAAAACTGTTTTTT
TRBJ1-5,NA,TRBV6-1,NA,CASRENQPQHF,TGTGCCAGTAGAGAGAATCAGCCCCAGCATTTT
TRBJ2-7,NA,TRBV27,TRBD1,CASSFTGVKGEQYF,TGTGCCAGCAGTTTCACAGGGGTAAAAGGAGAGCAGTACTTC
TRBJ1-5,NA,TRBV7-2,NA,CASSRGRGAQPQHF,TGTGCCAGCAGCCGCGGGAGGGGTGCCCAGCCCCAGCATTTT
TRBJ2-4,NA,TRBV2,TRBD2,CASGRGGSAKNIQYF,TGTGCCAGCGGTCGGGGGGGGTCTGCCAAAAACATTCAGTACTTC
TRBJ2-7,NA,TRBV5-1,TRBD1,CASSLAGTGSAEQYF,TGCGCCAGCAGCTTGGCCGGGACAGGCTCCGCCGAGCAGTACTTC
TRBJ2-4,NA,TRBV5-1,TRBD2,CASSGGGGKNIQYF,TGCGCCAGCAGCGGCGGGGGGGGCAAAAACATTCAGTACTTC
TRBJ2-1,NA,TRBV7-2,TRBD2,CASSLGGSGGYNEQFF,TGTGCCAGCAGCTTAGGGGGTAGCGGGGGGTACAATGAGCAGTTCTTC
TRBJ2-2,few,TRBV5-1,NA,CASSQTNRGGGELFF,TGCGCCAGCAGCCAAACTAACAGGGGAGGCGGGGAGCTGTTTTTT
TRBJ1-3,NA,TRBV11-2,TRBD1,CASRNPGQGSGNTIYF,TGTGCCAGCAGAAACCCAGGACAGGGCTCTGGAAACACCATATATTTT
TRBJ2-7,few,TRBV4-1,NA,CASSPTGTTSSYEQYF,TGCGCCAGCAGCCCCACCGGGACAACGAGCTCCTACGAGCAGTACTTC
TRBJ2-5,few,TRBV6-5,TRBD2,CASQGTRFFQETQYF,TGTGCCAGCCAGGGGACTAGGTTCTTCCAAGAGACCCAGTACTTC
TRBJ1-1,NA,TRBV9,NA,CASSGQGRNTEAFF,TGTGCCAGCAGCGGACAAGGGAGGAACACTGAAGCTTTCTTT
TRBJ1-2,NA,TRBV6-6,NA,CASSSIRDKSNYGYTF,TGTGCCAGCAGTTCCATCCGGGACAAATCTAACTATGGCTACACCTTC
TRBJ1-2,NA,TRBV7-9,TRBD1,CASSSGTGMDYGYTF,TGTGCCAGCAGCTCGGGGACAGGGATGGACTATGGCTACACCTTC
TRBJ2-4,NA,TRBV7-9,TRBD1,CASGRVTGKNIQYF,TGTGCCAGCGGCAGAGTGACAGGGAAAAACATTCAGTACTTC